Listed below are T cell receptor beta chains from one sample, sequenced in a study of response to subunit inactivated influenza vaccine. TCRdb analysed the RT-PCR reads with MiXCR anew, one entry per CDR3 protein. The table records more than 700,000 distinct CDR3 sequences, 21% of them present only once. Material: PBMCs from blood, obtained 4 to 6 days after vaccination. The source of these receptors is a man over 45 who received an inactivated influenza vaccine. The CDR3 runs from the conserved cysteine through the conserved F or W. A D gene is named only where the DNA matches it firmly.

>TRBD2|TRBV12-3/TRBV12-4
CASSPPRSGRESNEQFF
>TRBD2|TRBV11-1
CASSSDGWASGGDNNEQFF
>TRBD2|TRBV6-5
CASSYSGTSESTDTQYF
>NA|TRBV7-7
CASSLARLGHEQFF
>TRBD1|TRBV25-1
CASSGQGGFSPLHF
>NA|TRBV12-3/TRBV12-4
CASRGVREFF
>NA|TRBV19
CASTPAGSQPQHF
>TRBD2|TRBV7-2
CASSFYLAGVGYEQFF
>TRBD1|TRBV29-1
CSARPGTGPQETQYF
>NA|TRBV4-3
CASSQEREPLGNTGELFF
>TRBD2|TRBV6-5
CASSYTPKVAGGRTGELFF
>TRBD1|TRBV29-1
CSVRATGSHEQYF
>NA|TRBV5-6
CASSLDGLLYEQYF
>TRBD1|TRBV12-3/TRBV12-4
CASRRQGLENEKLFF
>TRBD1|TRBV28
CASSSPGTVYEQYF
>NA|TRBV18
CASSPPGVQKAKNIQYF
>TRBD1|TRBV12-3/TRBV12-4
CASSYGQGGYEQYF
>NA|TRBV5-1
CASSKIRDISYEQYF
>NA|TRBV28
CASSLLLGTTSYEQYF